This TCR beta chain stems from a study of breast tumors, draining lymph nodes, adjacent tissues. Many counts were recorded for this clonotype. Its antigen is currently unknown. In TCRdb, the multiplex PCR reads were re-called with MiXCR into one record per CDR3 protein. The table includes about 21,000 distinct CDR3 sequences, approximately 53% detected once. General observations from the study: Compared with lymph nodes, tumors were less diverse; compared with nontumor tissue, more. Tumor and nontumor repertoires were significantly more similar in luminal-like than in basal-like breast cancer. Tumor T cell lymph node origin was a supported hypothesis, not proven.

This TCR came from a female donor with breast cancer. Some clones in this sample may be carry-over from other donors' samples. The specimen was breast tumor tissue.

The CDR3 DNA follows: TGTGCCAGCAGTTATTCAGAACTGGTACAAGAGACCCAGTACTTC. This gives the protein CASSYSELVQETQYF. The V gene is TRBV6-5, the J gene TRBJ2-5; unclear D gene. V was clipped by 3 bases and J by 2 bases, with 13 bases between them. The CDR3 is made up of 15 amino acids. CDR1 is MNHEY, CDR2 SVGAGI, per germline.